These 6 T cell receptor beta chains share one sample of origin, sequenced in a study of cytomegalovirus exposure and HLA in healthy donors. A multiplex PCR was run with 60 Vbeta primers and 13 Jbeta primers. TCRdb's copy holds only in-frame clones and misses some; the assay was immunoSEQ multiplex PCR. The top ten clones hold less than 4% of a sample with about 130,000 clones, about four fifths of them seen once. The sequencing input was PBMCs. The receptors stem from a young man in good health and CMV-seronegative.

Remarks on this clone: This CDR3 is also generated by other DNA sequences in the sample. The CDR3 DNA is TGTGCCAGCAGCCAAGATCCTGGGACTACCCACACGAATACGCAGTATTTT. Translating gives CASSQDPGTTHTNTQYF. The chain is built from TRBV4-2 and TRBJ2-3, with 7 bases fitting TRBD2. The V gene's germline CDR1 is LGHNA and CDR2 YNFKEQ. The CDR3 runs 17 residues. V was clipped by 0 bases and J by 7 bases; unmatched bases: 13.

This chain uses TRBV6-6 with TRBJ2-1, with a tentative D call TRBD1 (6 bases). The germline V and J ends were trimmed by 5 bases and 1 base, with 12 bases remaining between them. The V gene's germline CDR1 is MNHNY and CDR2 SVGAGI (reference sequence). The length of the CDR3 is 15 residues. The CDR3 DNA follows: TGTGCCAGCAGTATTAGGGGGTTTTCCTACAATGAGCAGTTCTTC. The encoded protein is CASSIRGFSYNEQFF.

This rearrangement joins TRBV15 to TRBJ2-3; D remains ambiguous. V gave up 7 bases and J gave up 2 bases, with 10 bases separating them. Looked up from germline, CDR1 is LNHNV and CDR2 is YYDKDF (reference sequence). This CDR3 contains 13 residues. CDR3 bases: TGTGCCACCAAGAACAGAGCCACAGATACGCAGTATTTT. Translated: CATKNRATDTQYF.

The chain recombines TRBV15 with TRBJ1-3; 8 nucleotides line up with TRBD1. CDR3 size: 15 residues. CDR1 and CDR2 from the germline V gene are LNHNV and YYDKDF (reference sequence). The junction had 8 bases not matched to a gene; V was cut back by 6 bases and J by 4 bases. The CDR3 spells CATRDRVTEGNTIYF. DNA of the CDR3: TGTGCCACCAGGGACAGGGTGACGGAAGGAAACACCATATATTTT.

The V gene is TRBV13, the J gene TRBJ1-5; D is ambiguous. The CDR3 is 13 amino acids. Per germline, CDR1 PRHDT and CDR2 FYEKMQ (reference sequence). The V and J ends lost 5 bases and 3 bases respectively, with 8 bases between them. CDR3 loop: CASSQRPNQPQHF. The CDR3, as DNA: TGTGCCAGCAGCCAGCGGCCCAATCAGCCCCAGCATTTT.

The chain is built from TRBV6-5 and TRBJ2-5; perhaps TRBD1 as D (7 bases). The CDR3 has 16 residues. With 2 bases removed from V and 5 bases from J, the gap between germline ends came to 18 bases. Germline CDR1 and CDR2: MNHEY and SVGAGI. This chain's CDR3 is CASSYAGRGVGETQYF. Here the CDR3 DNA reads TGTGCCAGCAGTTACGCTGGCAGGGGGGTCGGTGAGACCCAGTACTTC.